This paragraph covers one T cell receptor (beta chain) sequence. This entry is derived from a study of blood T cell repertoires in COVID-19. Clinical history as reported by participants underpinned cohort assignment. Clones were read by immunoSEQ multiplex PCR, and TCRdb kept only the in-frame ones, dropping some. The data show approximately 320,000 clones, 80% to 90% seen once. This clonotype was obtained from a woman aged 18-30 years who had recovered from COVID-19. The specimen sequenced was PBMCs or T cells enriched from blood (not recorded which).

In nucleotides, the CDR3 is TGTGCCAGCAGTTTCATGGCAGGGGAAACCGGGGAGCTGTTTTTT. Residues: CASSFMAGETGELFF. The rearrangement links TRBV28 to TRBJ2-2, with D tentatively TRBD1 (6 bases). Trimming pared 3 bases from V and 5 bases from J, leaving 13 bases between. Germline CDR1 reads MDHEN; CDR2 reads SYDVKM. This CDR3 comprises 15 residues.